These 22 T cell receptor beta chains were sequenced from one sample in a study of OX40 agonist ivuxolimab in advanced cancers. Sequenced by immunoSEQ multiplex PCR; TCRdb stores in-frame clones only, minus some. The sample lists about 26,000 clones; 85% were seen once. The input for sequencing was CD4+ or CD8+ T cells sorted from blood, taken in a trial of the OX40 agonist ivuxolimab. These receptor sequences come from an adult with an advanced solid tumor such as melanoma, head and neck, liver or kidney cancer.

V is TRBV27 and J is TRBJ2-3; D possibly corresponds to TRBD2 (6 bases). CDR3 size: 15 residues. V was shortened by 2 bases and J by 5 bases, with 14 bases between the two germline ends. Germline-derived CDR1 and CDR2 are MNHEY and SMNVEV (reference sequence). CDR3: CASSLDSPSVDTQYF. The CDR3 coding sequence is TGTGCCAGCAGTTTAGACTCTCCTAGCGTAGATACGCAGTATTTT.

The chain employs TRBV9 and TRBJ2-5, with 7 bases fitting TRBD2. Trimming took 0 bases from V and 5 from J; bases not matched to a gene: 10. This CDR3 has 16 residues. Germline CDR1 reads SGDLS; CDR2 reads YYNGEE. CDR3 bases: TGTGCCAGCAGCGTAGAGGAGGGAGGGCCCGACGAGACCCAGTACTTC. The encoded protein is CASSVEEGGPDETQYF. The full variable domain, its missing parts supplied by reference TRBV9 and TRBJ2-5, is DSGVTQTPKHLITATGQRVTLRCSPRSGDLSVYWYQQSLDQGLQFLIQYYNGEERAKGNILERFSAQQFPDLHSELNLSSLELGDSALYFCASSVEEGGPDETQYFGPGTRLLVL.

The chain employs TRBV7-9 and TRBJ1-1, with 8 bases identical to TRBD1. Per the germline V gene, CDR1 is SEHNR and CDR2 is FQNEAQ (reference sequence). The CDR3 loop spans 13 amino acids. V lost 3 bases to trimming and J lost 6 bases; unmatched junction nucleotides: 3. The DNA of the CDR3 is TGTGCCAGCAGCTTTACAGGGGGACCTGAAGCTTTCTTT. It translates to CASSFTGGPEAFF.

This rearrangement joins TRBV27 to TRBJ1-6, with 10 bases matching TRBD1. The V and J ends lost 4 bases and 10 bases, in that order; junction bases with no gene match: 7. The germline CDR1 and CDR2 sequences are MNHEY and SMNVEV (reference sequence). CDR3 length: 15 amino acids. CDR3 sequence: CASSSTGGIWSPLHF. The CDR3 DNA follows: TGTGCCAGCAGTTCGACAGGGGGCATTTGGTCACCCCTCCACTTT.

The rearrangement joins TRBV4-3 to TRBJ2-1; D call uncertain. Trimming stripped 0 bases from V and 7 bases from J, with 7 bases between. The germline CDR1 and CDR2 sequences are LGHNA and YSLEER. The CDR3 spans 13 residues. CDR3 DNA: TGCGCCAGCAGCCAAGAGGCTTGGAATGAGCAGTTCTTC. Its protein product is CASSQEAWNEQFF.

The rearrangement links TRBV11-1 to TRBJ1-1; D remains ambiguous. Germline V gene sequence: CDR1 SGHAT, CDR2 FQDESV (reference sequence). CDR3 size: 13 residues. Trimming stripped 3 bases from V and 5 bases from J, with 10 bases between. The DNA for the CDR3 is TGTGCCAGCAGCTTTTTTAGCGATACTGAAGCTTTCTTT. It translates to CASSFFSDTEAFF.

The chain links TRBV10-1 to TRBJ1-4; D is uncertain. This CDR3 spans 13 amino acids. Germline CDR1 reads WNHNN; CDR2 reads SYGVQD (reference sequence). Trimming pared 0 bases from V and 7 bases from J, leaving 6 bases between. CDR3 in amino acids: CASSESRTEKLFF. CDR3 in DNA: TGCGCCAGCAGTGAGTCCCGGACTGAAAAACTGTTTTTT.

J is TRBJ2-5 and V is TRBV5-6; either TRBD1 or TRBD2 may supply D (5 bases each). Per germline, CDR1 SGHDT and CDR2 YYEEEE. V was shortened by 3 bases and J by 1 base, with 19 bases between the two germline ends. The length of the CDR3 is 17 residues. CDR3 in amino acids: CASSSVPGAPLQETQYF. CDR3 DNA sequence: TGTGCCAGCAGCTCAGTACCCGGGGCGCCCCTCCAAGAGACCCAGTACTTC.

The chain recombines TRBV4-2 with TRBJ1-5, with 7 nucleotides matching TRBD1. The germline V gene encodes CDR1 LGHNA and CDR2 YNFKEQ. This CDR3 has 18 amino acids. The junction had 13 bases not matched to a gene; V was cut back by 4 bases and J by 1 base. The CDR3 reads CASSPQRLQGMSNQPQHF. The CDR3 region has the DNA TGTGCCAGCAGCCCTCAGCGCTTACAGGGGATGAGCAATCAGCCCCAGCATTTT.

This clone has just one count. The chain is built from TRBV4-2 and TRBJ2-5; 10 bases align to TRBD2. Germline CDR1 LGHNA, CDR2 YNFKEQ. This CDR3 has 16 residues. J lost 5 bases, V lost 1 base, and 7 bases had no gene match. The chain's CDR3 is CASSQVEREGQETQYF. CDR3 DNA: TGTGCCAGCAGCCAAGTGGAGCGGGAGGGCCAGGAGACCCAGTACTTC.

This chain joins TRBV7-2 and TRBJ2-3; maybe TRBD1 (6 bases). Germline CDR1 is SGHTA and CDR2 is FQGNSA. The CDR3 covers 15 residues. Trimming removed 6 bases from V and 0 bases from J, with 13 bases in between. CDR3 region: CASSSGAESTDTQYF. The CDR3 DNA follows: TGTGCCAGCAGTTCAGGGGCAGAAAGCACAGATACGCAGTATTTT.

V is TRBV5-4 and J is TRBJ2-1; TRBD1 aligns across 10 bases. This CDR3 has 16 amino acids. Germline CDR1 is SGHNT and CDR2 is YYREEE (reference sequence). The V gene end was trimmed by 2 bases and the J gene end by 4 bases; junction bases not matched to a gene: 6. This chain's CDR3 is CASSLPGQGLYNEQFF. In DNA form, the CDR3 reads TGTGCCAGCAGCTTACCGGGACAGGGGTTGTACAATGAGCAGTTCTTC.

J is TRBJ2-3 and V is TRBV7-9, with unresolved D. The CDR3 length is 15 residues. Per the germline V gene, CDR1 is SEHNR and CDR2 is FQNEAQ (reference sequence). V was shortened by 0 bases and J by 0 bases, with 7 bases between the two germline ends. CDR3 sequence (DNA): TGTGCCAGCAGCTTAGCCGGAACTAGCACAGATACGCAGTATTTT. It encodes CASSLAGTSTDTQYF.

The rearrangement links TRBV7-9 to TRBJ2-5, with 11 bases matching TRBD2. CDR1 is SEHNR and CDR2 is FQNEAQ in the germline V gene (reference sequence). CDR3 length equals 16 residues. V lost 4 bases and J lost 5; bases outside the gene matches: 9. This CDR3 is CASSSNRLAGRETQYF. The CDR3 region has the DNA TGTGCCAGCAGCTCGAACCGACTAGCGGGACGTGAGACCCAGTACTTC.

The CDR3 region has the DNA TGTGCCAGCAGCGGCGTGGGTGCCACAAAGTCGGGCCAACGTCTGACTTTC. This translates into CASSGVGATKSGQRLTF. The chain carries TRBV7-7 and TRBJ2-6, with D unclear. Germline V gene lookup returns CDR1 SSHAT and CDR2 FNYEAQ (reference sequence). The V end lost 5 bases, the J end lost 16 bases, and 30 bases lay between the germline ends. The CDR3 covers 17 residues.

J is TRBJ2-7 and V is TRBV30; the match to TRBD2 covers 10 bases. V lost 5 bases to trimming and J lost 4 bases; unmatched junction nucleotides: 11. Per the germline V gene, CDR1 is GTSNPN and CDR2 is SVGIG (reference sequence). CDR3 length equals 15 residues. This chain's CDR3 is CAWGAELAGVYEQYF. The CDR3 DNA reads as TGTGCCTGGGGCGCGGAGCTAGCGGGAGTGTACGAGCAGTACTTC.

The chain couples TRBV21-1 to TRBJ1-5. TRBV21-1 represents a pseudogene. This CDR3 has 17 amino acids. Here the CDR3 DNA reads TGTGCCAGCAGCAAATCAACAGGGAGGGGAAGCAATCAGCCCCAGCATTTT. As protein: CASSKSTGRGSNQPQHF.

The gene calls are TRBV19 and TRBJ1-1; D remains ambiguous. CDR1 is LNHDA, CDR2 SQIVND, per germline (reference sequence). Trimming removed 1 base at V and 1 base at J, with 4 bases between. The CDR3 contains 13 residues. Written as DNA, the CDR3 is TGTGCCAGTAGTATAGCTCAGAACACTGAAGCTTTCTTT. Translating it yields CASSIAQNTEAFF.

This chain joins TRBV19 and TRBJ1-3; D is possibly TRBD1 (6 bases). In germline, CDR1 is LNHDA, CDR2 SQIVND (reference sequence). This CDR3 region has 14 residues. Trimming cost V 8 bases and J 0 bases, with 11 bases left between them. In nucleotides, the CDR3 is TGTGCCAGTGCTCGGGACACCTCTGGAAACACCATATATTTT. Protein sequence: CASARDTSGNTIYF.

V is TRBV27 and J is TRBJ1-2; 8 bases are a match to TRBD1. Looked up from germline, CDR1 is MNHEY and CDR2 is SMNVEV (reference sequence). V shed 5 bases and J 4 bases; nucleotides not matched to a gene: 6. This CDR3 has 14 amino acids. DNA for the CDR3: TGTGCCAGCAGTCAAGGGACAGGCATCTATGGCTACACCTTC. Encoded protein: CASSQGTGIYGYTF.

The rearrangement links TRBV6-6 to TRBJ2-3, with D tentatively TRBD2 (5 bases). Germline CDR1 and CDR2: MNHNY and SVGAGI (reference sequence). CDR3 length equals 10 residues. V lost 8 bases to trimming and J lost 8 bases, with 8 bases between them. The chain's CDR3 is CASRAATQYF. The DNA for the CDR3 is TGTGCCAGCCGAGCGGCTACGCAGTATTTT.

The V and J genes are TRBV11-2 and TRBJ2-7; D not resolved. This CDR3 has 13 residues. V lost 0 bases and J 6 bases, leaving 9 bases between the germline ends. Germline V gene data show CDR1 as SGHAT and CDR2 as FQNNGV. The CDR3 DNA sequence: TGTGCCAGCAGCTTAGAGCGCCATGGCGAGCAGTACTTC. This gives the protein CASSLERHGEQYF.